Shown below are 13 T cell receptor beta chains from a single sample sequenced in a study of tumor and adjacent non-tumor tissue in lung cancer. TCRbeta libraries were built with three rounds of nested PCR, modified from ARM-PCR. MiXCR was run by TCRdb on the multiplex PCR reads, yielding one entry per CDR3 protein. Of around 200,000 distinct CDR3 sequences in the sample, about two thirds are singletons; the top ten hold about 25%. This sample's RNA came from whole unsorted tissue. Sequencing was done on a sample of lung tumor tissue. The receptors shown here come from a man in his sixties with non-small cell lung cancer.

For this clonotype: This may be a read error, as it is one base from a much larger clone. This chain joins TRBV20-1 and TRBJ2-4; 10 nucleotides agree with TRBD1. The CDR3 spans 16 residues. The V and J ends lost 6 bases and 9 bases, in that order; junction bases with no gene match: 17. From germline, CDR1 is DFQATT and CDR2 SNEGSKA (reference sequence). This CDR3 reads CSAPGTGVSRPPIQYF. The CDR3 coding sequence is TGCAGTGCGCCGGGGACAGGGGTCTCCCGGCCACCCATTCAGTACTTC.

About this clonotype: This may come from a read error, since a much larger clone is one base off. This chain joins TRBV12-3 or TRBV12-4 and TRBJ2-7; 7 bases map to TRBD2. The V and J ends lost 2 bases and 3 bases, in that order; junction bases with no gene match: 7. The CDR3 contains 15 residues. CDR3 residues: CASSLRSGGYYEQYF. CDR3 bases: TGTGCCAGCAGTTTACGGTCGGGGGGATACTACGAGCAGTACTTC.

The chain couples TRBV6-5 to TRBJ1-5; 7 bases agree with TRBD1. The CDR3 extends over 16 amino acids. Unmatched junction bases numbered 14, after V lost 2 bases and J lost 10 bases. Germline CDR1 reads MNHEY; CDR2 reads SVGAGI. As DNA, the CDR3 is TGTGCCAGCAGTTACACGTCAGGGGGGACCCGATTCCCCCAGCATTTT. This sequence encodes CASSYTSGGTRFPQHF.

J is TRBJ1-2 and V is TRBV12-3 or TRBV12-4; D gene ambiguous. Trimming took 11 bases from V and 6 from J, leaving 16 bases between them. The CDR3 spans 12 residues. As DNA, the CDR3 is TGTGCCTACACACGGAGGTGGAATGGCTACACCTTC. Protein product: CAYTRRWNGYTF.

On this clonotype itself: At one end the junction does not follow the germline gene, possibly because of a read error. The chain combines TRBV28 with TRBJ1-2, with D possibly TRBD1 on 6 matching bases. The V gene's germline CDR1 is MDHEN and CDR2 SYDVKM. This CDR3 is built from 15 residues. This chain's CDR3 is CTSRSPGTLNYGYTF. The CDR3 nucleotides read TGTACCAGCAGGTCTCCCGGGACACTTAACTATGGCTACACCTTC.

Only one count was recorded for this clonotype. Compared with germline, one end of the junction differs, possibly owing to a read error. The genes are TRBV20-1 and TRBJ2-5, with TRBD2 identical over 8 bases. The germline V gene encodes CDR1 DFQATT and CDR2 SNEGSKA (reference sequence). The CDR3 runs to 13 residues. CDR3 protein: CSAEREPGETKYF. CDR3 nucleotides: TGCAGTGCAGAGCGGGAGCCAGGAGAGACCAAGTACTTC.

This sequence joins TRBV5-6 and TRBJ1-1; D unresolved. CDR3 length: 15 amino acids. V lost 6 bases and J lost 3, with 18 bases in between. CDR1 and CDR2 from the germline V gene are SGHDT and YYEEEE. The CDR3 reads CASNLRYTDYTEAFF. CDR3 DNA: TGTGCCAGCAACTTACGTTATACAGACTACACTGAAGCTTTCTTT.

Details on this clonotype: Its ends do not fully match the called genes, so a read error is possible. The chain recombines TRBV6-5 with TRBJ1-3, with D unresolved. The CDR3 covers 15 residues. Germline CDR1 MNHEY, CDR2 SVGAGI. The CDR3 is CPSSSTQDSGNTIYF. CDR3 DNA sequence: TGTCCCAGCAGCTCCACGCAGGACTCTGGAAACACCATATATTTT.

Concerning this clonotype: A junction end diverges from the germline sequence, so it may reflect a read error. This chain uses TRBV12-3 or TRBV12-4 with TRBJ1-1, with TRBD1 matching 11 bases. The CDR3 sequence is 17 residues long. The CDR3 sequence is CASSPRGQGVPNTEAFF. CDR3 coding DNA: TGCGCCAGCAGCCCAAGGGGACAGGGGGTTCCGAACACTGAAGCTTTCTTT.

Of note for this clonotype: This may stem from a read error, because a much larger clone lies one nucleotide away. V and J are TRBV24-1 and TRBJ2-1, with D perhaps TRBD2 (6 bases). With 8 bases removed from V and 14 bases from J, the gap between germline ends came to 21 bases. The CDR3 has 13 residues. Germline CDR1 KGHDR, CDR2 SFDVKD. As DNA, the CDR3 is TGTGCCACCAAGGAGACGTGGGGGGTAGGGGAGTTCTTC. Its protein product is CATKETWGVGEFF.

This chain joins TRBV20-1 and TRBJ2-3, with D perhaps assigned TRBD1 or TRBD2 (6 bases each). Germline assignment: CDR1 DFQATT and CDR2 SNEGSKA (reference sequence). This CDR3 spans 15 amino acids. V was pared by 7 bases and J by 12 bases, with 29 bases between. The CDR3 DNA reads as TGCAGTGTGGGGGATGTAGGGGGGCTCACAGTTACACAGTATTTT. It codes for CSVGDVGGLTVTQYF.

This clonotype was seen just once. The chain recombines TRBV24-1 with TRBJ2-2, with D unclear. The CDR3 consists of 13 residues. Germline loops: CDR1 KGHDR, CDR2 SFDVKD. Trimming took 9 bases from V and 3 from J, leaving 10 bases between them. The CDR3 nucleotides are TGTGCCACCGGGTCCCTTGACACCGGGGAGCTGTTTTTT. It translates to CATGSLDTGELFF.

V is TRBV5-4 and J is TRBJ2-5; D possibly uses TRBD1 or TRBD2 (5 bases each). CDR1 is SGHNT and CDR2 is YYREEE in the germline V gene (reference sequence). The CDR3 runs 14 residues. Trimming stripped 0 bases from V and 7 bases from J, with 13 bases between. CDR3 nucleotides: TGTGCCAGCAGCTTGGTAGGGGCGGAGGCGACCCAGTACTTC. The encoded protein is CASSLVGAEATQYF. The entire variable domain, with the rest obtained from reference TRBV5-4 and TRBJ2-5, is as follows: ETGVTQSPTHLIKTRGQQVTLRCSSQSGHNTVSWYQQALGQGPQFIFQYYREEENGRGNFPPRFSGLQFPNYSSELNVNALELDDSALYLCASSLVGAEATQYFGPGTRLLVL.